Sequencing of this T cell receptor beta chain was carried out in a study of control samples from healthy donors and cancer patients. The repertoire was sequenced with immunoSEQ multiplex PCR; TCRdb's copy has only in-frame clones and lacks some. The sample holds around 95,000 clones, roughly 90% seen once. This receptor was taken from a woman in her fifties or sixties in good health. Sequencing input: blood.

CDR3 sequence: CASSPGGGRSSPLHF. CDR3 bases: TGTGCCAGCTCACCAGGAGGGGGAAGGAGTTCACCCCTCCACTTT. This chain uses TRBV18 with TRBJ1-6; D is possibly TRBD1 (6 bases). The CDR3 loop spans 15 amino acids. CDR1 is KGHSH, CDR2 LQKENI, per germline. Trimming pared 2 bases from V and 9 bases from J, leaving 14 bases between. Full variable domain (remainder filled in from reference TRBV18 and TRBJ1-6): NAGVMQNPRHLVRRRGQEARLRCSPMKGHSHVYWYRQLPEEGLKFMVYLQKENIIDESGMPKERFSAEFPKEGPSILRIQQVVRGDSAAYFCASSPGGGRSSPLHFGNGTRLTVT.